Listed below are T cell receptor beta chains from one sample, sequenced in a study of shared clonotypes between healthy human individuals. Sequencing was performed with immunoSEQ multiplex PCR; in TCRdb, only in-frame clones are kept and a portion is missing. The sample holds about 2.3 million clones; around 92% are singletons and the top ten take around 0.38%. The sample consisted of naive CD4+ T cells from PBMCs. These TCRs come from a man between 18 and 29 years old in good health. Some clones in this sample may be carry-over from other donors' samples. CDR3s include the opening cysteine and the closing phenylalanine or tryptophan. The D gene is left open where the match is weak. Only part of the rows carry a size: once, few, many, or a class if the clone is expanded.

TRBV28	TRBD2	NA	TRBJ2-7	CASSTLAGRLSYEQYF	TGTGCCAGCAGTACCCTAGCGGGAAGACTCTCCTACGAGCAGTACTTC
TRBV5-1	NA	NA	TRBJ2-1	CASSLVESSYNEQFF	TGCGCCAGCAGCTTGGTGGAGAGCTCCTACAATGAGCAGTTCTTC
TRBV6-1	NA	NA	TRBJ1-2	CASRDSFYYGYTF	TGTGCCAGCAGGGACAGCTTCTACTATGGCTACACCTTC
TRBV7-2	NA	NA	TRBJ2-1	CASSSRPGGPVGSYNEQFF	TGTGCCAGCAGCTCTCGTCCGGGCGGGCCCGTGGGCTCCTACAATGAGCAGTTCTTC
TRBV18	TRBD1	NA	TRBJ2-7	CASRGTDLQRWEQYF	TGTGCCAGCAGAGGGACAGACCTTCAGAGGTGGGAGCAGTACTTC
TRBV6-6	NA	NA	TRBJ2-7	CASSYGESYEQYF	TGTGCCAGCAGTTACGGCGAGTCCTACGAGCAGTACTTC
TRBV11-2	TRBD2	once	TRBJ2-3	CASSLRAGALTDTQYF	TGTGCCAGCAGCTTACGAGCGGGAGCGTTAACAGATACGCAGTATTTT
TRBV2	NA	NA	TRBJ1-5	CASSLTGGQPQHF	TGTGCCAGCAGCCTGACGGGGGGTCAGCCCCAGCATTTT
TRBV9	NA	NA	TRBJ2-3	CASSARPDTQYF	TGTGCCAGCAGCGCTAGGCCAGATACGCAGTATTTT
TRBV27	TRBD2	NA	TRBJ2-3	CASSFRSGGRGIDTQYF	TGTGCCAGCAGTTTCCGCTCTGGCGGGAGAGGTATAGATACGCAGTATTTT
TRBV29-1	NA	NA	TRBJ1-5	CSVEDPGRPQHF	TGCAGCGTTGAAGATCCAGGTCGGCCCCAGCATTTT
TRBV5-1	NA	NA	TRBJ2-2	CASSLVLTNTGELFF	TGCGCCAGCAGCTTGGTACTAACGAACACCGGGGAGCTGTTTTTT
TRBV4-2	NA	NA	TRBJ2-2	CASSHITGPNTGELFF	TGTGCCAGCAGCCACATTACGGGACCAAACACCGGGGAGCTGTTTTTT
TRBV1	NA	NA	TRBJ1-2	CTSSLRDRGPLNYGYTF	TGCACCAGCAGCCTCCGGGACAGGGGACCCCTAAACTATGGCTACACCTTC
TRBV28	TRBD2	NA	TRBJ2-3	CASSSSTSGSGDTQYF	TGTGCCAGCAGTTCGTCAACTAGCGGATCCGGAGATACGCAGTATTTT
TRBV7-2	NA	NA	TRBJ2-7	CASSLSRTDYEQYF	TGTGCCAGCAGCCTCTCCCGTACCGACTACGAGCAGTACTTC
TRBV10-2	NA	NA	TRBJ1-1	CASSPGANTEAFF	TGCGCCAGCAGTCCGGGGGCGAACACTGAAGCTTTCTTT
TRBV6-5	NA	NA	TRBJ2-7	CASSYSSAYPYEQYF	TGTGCCAGCAGTTACTCGAGTGCTTACCCCTACGAGCAGTACTTC
TRBV2	NA	NA	TRBJ2-2	CASSPQPTGELFF	TGTGCCAGCAGCCCCCAACCGACCGGGGAGCTGTTTTTT
TRBV7-3	TRBD2	NA	TRBJ2-3	CASSLTAGETDTQYF	TGTGCCAGCAGCTTAACGGCGGGAGAGACAGATACGCAGTATTTT
TRBV5-6	NA	once	TRBJ1-4	CASSPPGTEKLFF	TGTGCCAGCAGCCCGCCTGGAACTGAAAAACTGTTTTTT
TRBV5-4	NA	NA	TRBJ2-5	CASSSSRDSGETQYF	TGTGCCAGCAGCTCCAGCCGGGACTCGGGAGAGACCCAGTACTTC
TRBV7-3	TRBD1	NA	TRBJ1-3	CASSVGQGPGNTIYF	TGTGCCAGCAGTGTGGGACAGGGTCCGGGAAACACCATATATTTT
TRBV12-5	TRBD1	NA	TRBJ1-1	CASGNSRTGETEAFF	TGTGCTAGTGGCAATTCCAGGACAGGGGAGACTGAAGCTTTCTTT
TRBV11-3	NA	NA	TRBJ2-2	CASSLIRGGTGELFF	TGTGCCAGCAGCTTAATCCGGGGAGGCACCGGGGAGCTGTTTTTT
TRBV4-3	NA	NA	TRBJ2-5	CASSQVFGEVGRTQYF	TGCGCCAGCAGCCAAGTCTTCGGGGAGGTCGGACGAACCCAGTACTTC
TRBV7-2	NA	NA	TRBJ2-2	CASSFVGTGELFF	TGTGCCAGCAGCTTTGTCGGCACCGGGGAGCTGTTTTTT
TRBV2	NA	NA	TRBJ2-3	CASSGPGRAILTDTQYF	TGTGCCAGCAGTGGTCCCGGGCGGGCTATCCTCACAGATACGCAGTATTTT
TRBV18	TRBD1	NA	TRBJ1-2	CASSRGTGTNYGYTF	TGTGCCAGCTCACGGGGGACAGGAACTAACTATGGCTACACCTTC
TRBV5-4	NA	NA	TRBJ2-5	CASSLGVGEETQYF	TGTGCCAGCAGCTTGGGTGTAGGGGAAGAGACCCAGTACTTC
TRBV7-9	NA	NA	TRBJ2-3	CASSFSSTDTQYF	TGTGCCAGCAGCTTTAGTAGCACAGATACGCAGTATTTT
TRBV15	NA	NA	TRBJ2-4	CATSRSLGQGGNIQYF	TGTGCCACCAGCAGATCCCTTGGACAGGGAGGGAACATTCAGTACTTC
TRBV28	NA	NA	TRBJ2-7	CASSFRDRLRAMREQYF	TGTGCCAGCAGTTTCCGGGACCGTCTGAGGGCCATGCGCGAGCAGTACTTC
TRBV7-9	NA	NA	TRBJ2-2	CASSLPRLANTGELFF	TGTGCCAGCAGCTTGCCCCGACTAGCGAACACCGGGGAGCTGTTTTTT
TRBV2	NA	once	TRBJ1-2	CASQGMTWDTESGYTF	TGTGCCAGCCAAGGGATGACCTGGGACACCGAGAGTGGCTACACCTTC
TRBV5-5	NA	once	TRBJ2-6	CASSLPVMLASGANVLTF	TGTGCCAGCAGCCTCCCGGTCATGTTGGCATCTGGGGCCAACGTCCTGACTTTC
TRBV7-9	TRBD1	NA	TRBJ1-1	CASSLETGGNTEAFF	TGTGCCAGCAGCTTAGAGACAGGGGGGAACACTGAAGCTTTCTTT
TRBV30	NA	NA	TRBJ2-3	CAWRATTATQYF	TGTGCCTGGAGGGCGACTACGGCAACGCAGTATTTT
TRBV7-6	NA	NA	TRBJ2-1	CASSSGVGNEQFF	TGTGCCAGCAGCTCGGGAGTCGGGAATGAGCAGTTCTTC
TRBV29-1	NA	NA	TRBJ1-2	CSVVPRGWDYGYTF	TGCAGCGTTGTACCCAGGGGTTGGGACTATGGCTACACCTTC
TRBV28	TRBD1	once	TRBJ2-1	CASSLLDRRLYNEQFF	TGTGCCAGCAGTTTATTGGACAGGCGACTCTACAATGAGCAGTTCTTC
TRBV5-4	NA	NA	TRBJ2-3	CASSQRQASTDTQYF	TGTGCCAGCAGCCAAAGACAGGCCAGCACAGATACGCAGTATTTT
TRBV5-1	TRBD2	NA	TRBJ2-5	CASSSLAGQETQYF	TGCGCCAGCAGTTCCCTAGCGGGGCAAGAGACCCAGTACTTC
TRBV18	TRBD2	NA	TRBJ2-1	CASSQIAGAYNEQFF	TGTGCCAGCTCCCAGATAGCGGGAGCGTACAATGAGCAGTTCTTC
TRBV6-1	NA	NA	TRBJ2-7	CASSDAQRVGKLYEQYF	TGTGCCAGCAGTGACGCGCAGCGGGTGGGGAAATTATACGAGCAGTACTTC
TRBV28	NA	NA	TRBJ1-6	CASKQGHNSPLHF	TGTGCCAGCAAACAGGGACATAATTCACCCCTCCACTTT
TRBV9	TRBD2	once	TRBJ2-1	CASSVAGGANEQFF	TGTGCCAGCAGCGTAGCGGGAGGAGCCAATGAGCAGTTCTTC
TRBV18	TRBD1	NA	TRBJ1-2	CASSPDREGYGYTF	TGTGCCAGCTCACCGGACAGGGAGGGCTATGGCTACACCTTC
TRBV9	NA	NA	TRBJ2-7	CASNPGTSSLDEQYF	TGTGCCAGCAACCCGGGTACCTCCAGCTTGGACGAGCAGTACTTC
TRBV9	NA	NA	TRBJ1-1	CASSVGVTLTNTEAFF	TGTGCCAGCAGCGTAGGTGTAACGCTTACGAACACTGAAGCTTTCTTT
TRBV11-2	NA	NA	TRBJ1-5	CASSKNRDNNQPQHF	TGTGCCAGCAGCAAAAACCGGGACAACAATCAGCCCCAGCATTTT
TRBV28	TRBD2	NA	TRBJ2-3	CASSPDLAGATDTQYF	TGTGCCAGCAGTCCGGACTTGGCGGGAGCCACAGATACGCAGTATTTT
TRBV5-1	NA	NA	TRBJ1-1	CASSLDSPTEAFF	TGCGCCAGCAGCTTGGACTCGCCAACAGAAGCTTTCTTT
TRBV6-1	TRBD1	NA	TRBJ2-5	CASSNLGGSRETQYF	TGTGCCAGCAGTAACCTAGGGGGCTCACGGGAGACCCAGTACTTC
TRBV5-1	NA	NA	TRBJ2-2	CASRAFAGDRGGELFF	TGCGCCAGCAGAGCGTTCGCCGGGGATCGTGGCGGGGAGCTGTTTTTT